This T cell receptor beta chain was documented in a study of T cell clones after liver transplantation. Across the whole study: TCRbeta sequencing after a pre-transplant mixed lymphocyte reaction identified graft-donor-reactive clones, later tracked in post-transplant blood. Standard immunosuppression, with no induction, continued until 12-24 months after transplant.

CDR1 and CDR2 from the germline V gene are DFQATT and SNEGSKA (reference sequence). The CDR3 consists of 11 residues. V lost 3 bases, J lost 5 bases, and 8 bases lay in between. Assay: immunoSEQ multiplex PCR; the TCRdb copy retains only in-frame clones and omits some. The table shows 99,000 or so clones, with approximately 78% occurring only once. This clonotype was sampled from a human donor who received a liver transplant. The chain couples TRBV20-1 to TRBJ2-7; D is ambiguous. The sample consisted of CD4+ T cells from blood, taken before liver transplant. The CDR3 reads CSASRSDEQYF. The DNA of the CDR3 is TGCAGTGCTAGTAGGAGCGACGAGCAGTACTTC.